This TCR beta chain was captured in a study of T cell changes during pregnancy in multiple sclerosis. V gave up 8 bases and J gave up 3 bases, with 13 bases separating them. CDR3 length equals 13 residues. Germline assignment: CDR1 MNHEY and CDR2 SVGAGI. Here immunoSEQ multiplex PCR was the method, and the copy in TCRdb shows in-frame clones only, minus some. The data hold 90,000 to 120,000 clones, with less than 95% observed a single time. The starting material was peripheral blood, obtained in the third trimester of pregnancy. V usage is TRBV6-5 and J usage is TRBJ1-1; D gene uncertain. The receptor was isolated from a female donor in good health, enrolled as a control in a pregnancy study. The CDR3 nucleotides read TGTGCCAGCCTTCGGAGCAAATACACTGAAGCTTTCTTT. It is translated as CASLRSKYTEAFF.